These 8 T cell receptor beta chains were sequenced from one sample in a study of CD8+ T cells in alopecia areata. Reverse transcription of extracted RNA yielded cDNA, which provided the sequencing template. The data were produced by immunoSEQ multiplex PCR, yet TCRdb's version contains in-frame clones alone and is incomplete. This sample carries approximately 210,000 clones, roughly 70% of them seen once, and the ten largest clones take 1.3%. The treatment: oral pan-JAK inhibitor, 5-10 mg twice daily. Sequences were derived from CD4+ T cells sorted from blood, sampled around week 49, from a patient treated with tofacitinib. The receptors were sampled from a human donor with alopecia areata.

The gene calls are TRBV29-1 and TRBJ2-5; TRBD2 might be the D (6 bases). CDR1 SQVTM and CDR2 ANQGSEA come from the germline V gene. This CDR3 is built from 13 residues. V lost 7 bases and J 4 bases, leaving 16 bases between the germline ends. In DNA form, the CDR3 reads TGCAGCGCCGAATGGGGGGAGAGAGAGACCCAGTACTTC. Its translation: CSAEWGERETQYF. The whole variable domain, filled in from reference TRBV29-1 and TRBJ2-5, reads SAVISQKPSRDICQRGTSLTIQCQVDSQVTMMFWYRQQPGQSLTLIATANQGSEATYESGFVIDKFPISRPNLTFSTLTVSNMSPEDSSIYLCSAEWGERETQYFGPGTRLLVL.

This clone was picked up a small number of times. The V call is TRBV7-2, the J call TRBJ2-5, with 9 bases fitting TRBD1. This CDR3 region has 14 residues. Trimming cost V 5 bases and J 2 bases; bases outside gene matches: 3. Germline CDR1 reads SGHTA; CDR2 reads FQGNSA. The CDR3 region has the DNA TGTGCCAGCAGCCTCGGACAGGGGCAAGAGACCCAGTACTTC. This sequence encodes CASSLGQGQETQYF.

The chain is built from TRBV4-2 and TRBJ2-7; possibly TRBD2 for D (6 bases). Germline values: CDR1 LGHNA, CDR2 YNFKEQ. The V end was cut by 4 bases, the J end by 2 bases, with 12 bases between. The CDR3 spans 14 residues. The CDR3 DNA reads as TGTGCCAGCAGCCCAGGACTACCCCCCTACGAGCAGTACTTC. It yields the protein CASSPGLPPYEQYF.

V usage is TRBV7-2 and J usage is TRBJ1-6; D not resolved. This CDR3 has 12 residues. With 2 bases removed from V and 9 bases from J, the gap between germline ends came to 5 bases. Per germline, CDR1 SGHTA and CDR2 FQGNSA. The CDR3 DNA reads as TGTGCCAGCAGCTTACGGATTTCACCCCTCCACTTT. Amino acids: CASSLRISPLHF. The variable domain in full, completed from reference TRBV7-2 and TRBJ1-6, reads GAGVSQSPSNKVTEKGKDVELRCDPISGHTALYWYRQSLGQGLEFLIYFQGNSAPDKSGLPSDRFSAERTGGSVSTLTIQRTQQEDSAVYLCASSLRISPLHFGNGTRLTVT.

This clone was observed a handful of times. The V gene is TRBV5-5, the J gene TRBJ1-1; D remains ambiguous. Germline values: CDR1 SGHKS, CDR2 YYEKEE (reference sequence). Trimming stripped 4 bases from V and 1 base from J, with 8 bases between. CDR3 length: 13 amino acids. As DNA, the CDR3 is TGTGCCAGCAGCCCGGCTGGGAACACTGAAGCTTTCTTT. It is translated as CASSPAGNTEAFF. The entire variable domain, with the rest obtained from reference TRBV5-5 and TRBJ1-1, is as follows: DAGVTQSPTHLIKTRGQQVTLRCSPISGHKSVSWYQQVLGQGPQFIFQYYEKEERGRGNFPDRFSARQFPNYSSELNVNALLLGDSALYLCASSPAGNTEAFFGQGTRLTVV.

This rearrangement joins TRBV30 to TRBJ1-5, with unresolved D. The V end lost 0 bases, the J end lost 6 bases, and 6 bases lay between the germline ends. The CDR3 is 12 residues long. From germline, CDR1 is GTSNPN and CDR2 SVGIG (reference sequence). CDR3 protein: CAWSVEGQPQHF. In DNA, the CDR3 is TGTGCCTGGAGTGTGGAGGGTCAGCCCCAGCATTTT.

This rearrangement joins TRBV19 to TRBJ1-1; D call uncertain. The V gene's germline CDR1 is LNHDA and CDR2 SQIVND (reference sequence). The CDR3 is 9 amino acids. CDR3 sequence reads: CAPNTEAFF. The CDR3 DNA is TGTGCGCCGAACACTGAAGCTTTCTTT.

The J gene is TRBJ2-7, the V gene TRBV5-1, with 8 bases that match TRBD1. The CDR3 is 14 amino acids. Germline CDR1 and CDR2: SGHRS and YFSETQ. V dropped 7 bases and J dropped 2; count of bases not matched to a gene: 8. The CDR3 coding sequence is TGCGCCAGCCGACCTTTGACAGGGGCCTACGAGCAGTACTTC. Residues: CASRPLTGAYEQYF.